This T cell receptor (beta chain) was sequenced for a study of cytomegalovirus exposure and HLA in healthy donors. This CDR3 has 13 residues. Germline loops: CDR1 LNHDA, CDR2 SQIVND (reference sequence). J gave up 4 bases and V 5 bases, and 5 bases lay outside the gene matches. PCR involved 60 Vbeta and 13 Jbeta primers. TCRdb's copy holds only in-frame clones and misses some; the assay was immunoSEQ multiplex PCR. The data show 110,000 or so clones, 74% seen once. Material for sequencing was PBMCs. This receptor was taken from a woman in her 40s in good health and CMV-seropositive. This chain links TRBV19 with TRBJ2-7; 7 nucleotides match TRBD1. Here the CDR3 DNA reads TGTGCCAGTAGTTCAGGACAGGTTTACGAGCAGTACTTC. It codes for CASSSGQVYEQYF.